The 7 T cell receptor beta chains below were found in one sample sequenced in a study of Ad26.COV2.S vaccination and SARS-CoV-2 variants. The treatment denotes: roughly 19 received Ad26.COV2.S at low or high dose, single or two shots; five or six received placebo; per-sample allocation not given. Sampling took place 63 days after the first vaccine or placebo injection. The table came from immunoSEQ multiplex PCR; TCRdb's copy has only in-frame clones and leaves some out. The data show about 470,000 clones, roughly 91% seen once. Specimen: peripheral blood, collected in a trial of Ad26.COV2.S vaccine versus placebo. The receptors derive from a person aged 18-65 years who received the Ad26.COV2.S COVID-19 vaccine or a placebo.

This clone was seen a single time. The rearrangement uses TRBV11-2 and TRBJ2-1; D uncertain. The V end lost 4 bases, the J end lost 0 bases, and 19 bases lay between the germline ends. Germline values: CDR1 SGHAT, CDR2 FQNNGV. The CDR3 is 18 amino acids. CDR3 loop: CASSSHPPPRSSYNEQFF. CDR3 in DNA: TGTGCCAGCAGCTCCCATCCACCCCCTCGAAGCTCCTACAATGAGCAGTTCTTC.

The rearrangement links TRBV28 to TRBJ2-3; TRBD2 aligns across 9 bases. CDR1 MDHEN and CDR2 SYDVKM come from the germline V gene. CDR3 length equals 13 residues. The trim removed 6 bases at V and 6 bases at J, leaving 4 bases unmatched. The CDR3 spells CASRAGGGDTQYF. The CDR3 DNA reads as TGTGCCAGCAGAGCGGGGGGTGGGGATACGCAGTATTTT. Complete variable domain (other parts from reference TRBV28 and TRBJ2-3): DVKVTQSSRYLVKRTGEKVFLECVQDMDHENMFWYRQDPGLGLRLIYFSYDVKMKEKGDIPEGYSVSREKKERFSLILESASTNQTSMYLCASRAGGGDTQYFGPGTRLTVL.

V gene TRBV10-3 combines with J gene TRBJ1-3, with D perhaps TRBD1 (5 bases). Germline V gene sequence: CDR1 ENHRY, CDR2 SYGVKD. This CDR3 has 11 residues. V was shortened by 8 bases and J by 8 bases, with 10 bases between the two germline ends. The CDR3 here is CAIAGGHTIYF. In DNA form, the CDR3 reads TGTGCCATCGCGGGGGGTCACACCATATATTTT.

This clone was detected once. CDR3 sequence reads: CASRRQGPDQPQHF. The CDR3 DNA sequence: TGTGCCAGCAGACGACAGGGCCCTGATCAGCCCCAGCATTTT. J is TRBJ1-5 and V is TRBV6-5, with 7 bases fitting TRBD1. CDR3 length: 14 amino acids. CDR1 and CDR2 (germline): MNHEY, SVGAGI. The ends lost 6 bases at V and 5 bases at J; junction bases unmatched: 7.

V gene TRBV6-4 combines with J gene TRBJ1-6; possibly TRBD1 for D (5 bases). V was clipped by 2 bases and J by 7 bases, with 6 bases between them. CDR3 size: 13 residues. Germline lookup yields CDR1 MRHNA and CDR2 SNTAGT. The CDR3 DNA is TGTGCCAGCAGTGACGGGGGAAATTCACCCCTCCACTTT. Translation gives CASSDGGNSPLHF.

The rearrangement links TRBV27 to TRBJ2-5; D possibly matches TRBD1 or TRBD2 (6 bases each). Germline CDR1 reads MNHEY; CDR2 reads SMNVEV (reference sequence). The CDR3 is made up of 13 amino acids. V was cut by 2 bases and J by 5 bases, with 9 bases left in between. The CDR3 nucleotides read TGTGCCAGCAGTTTAATAGGGGGGGAGACCCAGTACTTC. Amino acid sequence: CASSLIGGETQYF.

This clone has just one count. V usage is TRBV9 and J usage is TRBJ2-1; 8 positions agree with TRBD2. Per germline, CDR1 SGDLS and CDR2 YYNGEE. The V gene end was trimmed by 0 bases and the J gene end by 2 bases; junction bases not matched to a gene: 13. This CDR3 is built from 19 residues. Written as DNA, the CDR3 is TGTGCCAGCAGCGTAGGCAACGGGAGGGGTCTCAGCACCTACAATGAGCAGTTCTTC. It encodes CASSVGNGRGLSTYNEQFF. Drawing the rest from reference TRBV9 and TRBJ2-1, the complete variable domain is DSGVTQTPKHLITATGQRVTLRCSPRSGDLSVYWYQQSLDQGLQFLIQYYNGEERAKGNILERFSAQQFPDLHSELNLSSLELGDSALYFCASSVGNGRGLSTYNEQFFGPGTRLTVL.